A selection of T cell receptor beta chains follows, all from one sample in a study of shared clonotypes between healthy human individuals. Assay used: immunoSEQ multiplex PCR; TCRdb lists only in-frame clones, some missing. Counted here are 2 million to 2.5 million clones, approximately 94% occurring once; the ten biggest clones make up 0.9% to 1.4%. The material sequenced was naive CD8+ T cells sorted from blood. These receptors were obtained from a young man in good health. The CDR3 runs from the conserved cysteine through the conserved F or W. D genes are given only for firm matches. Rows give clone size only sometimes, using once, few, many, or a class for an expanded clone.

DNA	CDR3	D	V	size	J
TGTGCCTGGAGTCCTACAGGGGGCGAGCAGTACTTC	CAWSPTGGEQYF	TRBD1	TRBV30	.	TRBJ2-7
TGTGCCAGCAGCTCTCTACTAGTGGACACCGGGGAGCTGTTTTTT	CASSSLLVDTGELFF	.	TRBV7-9	.	TRBJ2-2
TGTGCCAGCAGCTTAGCAGGACTCTCTGAGCAGTTCTTC	CASSLAGLSEQFF	.	TRBV11-2	.	TRBJ2-1
TGTGCCAGCAGCTTAGAAGCAGGGCGTATCATTCAGTACTTC	CASSLEAGRIIQYF	.	TRBV11-2	once	TRBJ2-4
TGTGCCAGCAGGGAGGGGACTAGCGGGGCGTTCTACGAGCAGTACTTC	CASREGTSGAFYEQYF	TRBD2	TRBV2	.	TRBJ2-7
TGCGCCAGCAGCCAAGTGCAGTGGGGCTCCTACGAGCAGTACTTC	CASSQVQWGSYEQYF	.	TRBV4-3	.	TRBJ2-7
TGTGCCAGCAGTCAAAGACAGGGGGCGTATGGCGAGCAGTACTTC	CASSQRQGAYGEQYF	TRBD1	TRBV6-6	.	TRBJ2-7
TGTGCCAGCAGCTTAGGCGGGGGGGCGAGGGAGCAGTACTTC	CASSLGGGAREQYF	TRBD2	TRBV11-2	.	TRBJ2-7
TGCGCCAGCAGCCAGACCGAGCGGGACATCTCTTTAGCCAAAAACATTCAGTACTTC	CASSQTERDISLAKNIQYF	.	TRBV4-3	.	TRBJ2-4
TGTGCCAGCAGCCCGTCCGGGGCTCTCACTGAAGCTTTCTTT	CASSPSGALTEAFF	.	TRBV13	.	TRBJ1-1
TGTGCCAGCAGCTTAGAGGGCGGGCCGGGGGCTAATGAAAAACTGTTTTTT	CASSLEGGPGANEKLFF	.	TRBV11-2	.	TRBJ1-4
TGTGCCACCAGCTCTGAGTTGAGGGGAGGGATAACGAACACTGAAGCTTTCTTT	CATSSELRGGITNTEAFF	.	TRBV15	.	TRBJ1-1
TGCGCCAGCAGCCCGGAGGGCTACGAGCAGTACTTC	CASSPEGYEQYF	.	TRBV5-1	.	TRBJ2-7
TGCGCCAGCAGCCAAGGAGGGACAGGGACCTATGGCTACACCTTC	CASSQGGTGTYGYTF	TRBD1	TRBV4-1	.	TRBJ1-2
TGTGCCAGCAGCAGGGACAGGACCTACGAGCAGTACTTC	CASSRDRTYEQYF	TRBD1	TRBV11-3	.	TRBJ2-7
TGTGCCAGTAGTATAGTTACAGCAGGGAACACTGAAGCTTTCTTT	CASSIVTAGNTEAFF	.	TRBV19	.	TRBJ1-1
TGTGCCAGCAGTGAATCCCTCGCCCTAGCGGGGGGGAAAGAGACCCAGTACTTC	CASSESLALAGGKETQYF	TRBD2	TRBV6-1	.	TRBJ2-5
TGTGCCTGGAGTGCGGATAGCAATCAGCCCCAGCATTTT	CAWSADSNQPQHF	.	TRBV30	.	TRBJ1-5
TGTGCCAGCAGCTTGGCATTGAACACTGAAGCTTTCTTT	CASSLALNTEAFF	.	TRBV5-6	once	TRBJ1-1
TGCGCCAGCAGCCAAGAGGCGGGGGGCGTACAAGAGACCCAGTACTTC	CASSQEAGGVQETQYF	TRBD2	TRBV4-1	.	TRBJ2-5
TGTGCCAGTAGTATGGAGAGTTATAGCAATCAGCCCCAGCATTTT	CASSMESYSNQPQHF	.	TRBV19	.	TRBJ1-5
TGTGCCAGCAGCTTGAGGGGGTATGGAAACACCATATATTTT	CASSLRGYGNTIYF	.	TRBV5-6	.	TRBJ1-3
TGTGCCAGCAGTTATAGAGCCGACTATACAGATACGCAGTATTTT	CASSYRADYTDTQYF	.	TRBV6-5	.	TRBJ2-3
TGTGCCAGCTCGAATAGCGGGAGCGAAGAGACCCAGTACTTC	CASSNSGSEETQYF	TRBD2	TRBV27	.	TRBJ2-5
TGTGCCAGCAGCGTAGAACTACAGGTCTCAGATACGCAGTATTTT	CASSVELQVSDTQYF	.	TRBV9	once	TRBJ2-3
TGTGCCAGCAGTTACTCCGGGGGGAATCAGCCCCAGCATTTT	CASSYSGGNQPQHF	.	TRBV6-5	.	TRBJ1-5